This T cell receptor (beta chain) was observed in a study of T-cell memory formation after mild COVID-19. Overall study: TCR clustering was largely donor specific. Study-level findings and limits: Some SARS-CoV-2-responding clones were already detected in memory before infection. Day 15 to 85 contractors were CD4/CD8 balanced; later expanders leaned CD4+.

Germline V lookup: CDR1 SGHAT, CDR2 FQNNGV. V dropped 5 bases and J dropped 4 bases, with 18 bases sitting between them. The CDR3 runs 16 residues. This clonotype was seen only a few times. Antigen specificity is unknown. MiXCR, run by TCRdb on the 5' RACE reads, gives a single entry per CDR3 protein. Of more than 80,000 distinct CDR3 sequences in the sample, about 17% were seen once. The chain recombines TRBV11-2 with TRBJ2-1; D may correspond to TRBD1 or TRBD2 (6 bases each). The source is an adult woman who had mild COVID-19 (a few samples of this study predate the infection). Cell type and time point are not known. Sequencing was done on a sample of PBMCs or a T cell subset sorted from them (not recorded which). CDR3 bases: TGTGCCAGCAGCCTCGAATCGGGGGCGCGGTACAATGAGCAGTTCTTC. It specifies CASSLESGARYNEQFF.